This TCR beta chain was sequenced during a study of blood T cell repertoires in COVID-19. Only a few counts were recorded for this clone. As handled by the study authors: Amplifying reference gene primers gave estimates of nucleated cell counts. The repertoire was sequenced with immunoSEQ multiplex PCR; TCRdb's copy has only in-frame clones and lacks some. That table gives V, J and clone size, and the DNA gave D and trimming. The sample lists over 150,000 clones; approximately 85% were seen once. The germline V gene has CDR1 MNHNS and CDR2 SASEGT. CDR3 length: 15 amino acids. Deletions cut 3 bases from V and 0 bases from J, with 11 bases between.

The chain joins TRBV6-1 to TRBJ1-2; TRBD1 might be the D (5 bases). The TCR comes from a man aged 35-49 years with acute or convalescent COVID-19. Material: peripheral blood. The CDR3 here is CASSDYRSSNYGYTF. In nucleotides, the CDR3 is TGTGCCAGCAGTGATTACAGGAGTTCTAACTATGGCTACACCTTC.